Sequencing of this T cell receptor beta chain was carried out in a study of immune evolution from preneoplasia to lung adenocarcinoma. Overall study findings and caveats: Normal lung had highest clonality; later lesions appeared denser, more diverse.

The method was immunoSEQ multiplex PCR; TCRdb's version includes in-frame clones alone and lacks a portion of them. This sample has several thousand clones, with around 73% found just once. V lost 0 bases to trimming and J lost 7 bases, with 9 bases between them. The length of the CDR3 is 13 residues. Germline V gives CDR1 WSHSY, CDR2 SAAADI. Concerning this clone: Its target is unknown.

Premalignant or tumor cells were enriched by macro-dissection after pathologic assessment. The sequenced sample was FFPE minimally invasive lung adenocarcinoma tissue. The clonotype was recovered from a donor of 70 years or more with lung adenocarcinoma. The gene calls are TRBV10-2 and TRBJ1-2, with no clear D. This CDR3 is CASSESRTVGYTF. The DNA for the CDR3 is TGCGCCAGCAGTGAGTCGCGGACGGTTGGCTACACCTTC.